These 23 T cell receptor beta chains came from one sample sequenced in a study of T cells in Graves' hyperthyroidism and ophthalmopathy. Using RNA transcripts as the source, TCR beta CDR3 regions were amplified. A first-round RT-PCR of the TCR CDR3 used the HTBI primer set. TCRdb re-called the multiplex PCR reads with MiXCR, one entry per CDR3 protein. The data show hundreds of thousands of distinct CDR3 sequences, about 45% seen once. Sequencing was carried out using peripheral blood or thyroid tissue (not recorded which). Receptors originate from an adult man with Graves' disease, either hyperthyroidism or ophthalmopathy (not recorded which).

At least ten counts were recorded for this clonotype. This chain connects TRBV24-1 to TRBJ2-7; D might be TRBD1 (6 bases). This CDR3 has 15 residues. V shed 4 bases and J shed 5 bases, with 17 bases lying between them. From germline, CDR1 is KGHDR and CDR2 SFDVKD. The CDR3: CATSEGGQLRHEQYF. The CDR3 DNA reads as TGTGCCACCAGTGAGGGTGGACAGCTGCGCCACGAGCAGTACTTC.

This clonotype was seen repeatedly, ten times or more. The CDR3 nucleotides read TGTGCCACCAGTGGGGCGGGAGGGCTCGAGACCCAGTACTTC. Protein: CATSGAGGLETQYF. The chain employs TRBV24-1 and TRBJ2-5; the match to TRBD2 covers 9 bases. The CDR3 length is 14 residues. Germline CDR1 and CDR2: KGHDR and SFDVKD. Trimming at V came to 5 bases and at J to 5 bases, leaving 5 bases not matched to a gene.

The V gene is TRBV9, the J gene TRBJ2-5, with 9 bases that match TRBD2. J gave up 9 bases and V 0 bases, and 12 bases lay outside the gene matches. CDR3 length equals 16 residues. Germline V gives CDR1 SGDLS, CDR2 YYNGEE. CDR3 coding DNA: TGTGCCAGCAGCGTAGAAGGGCTAGCGGGATCAGGTGCCCAGTACTTC. Its protein is CASSVEGLAGSGAQYF. The variable domain in full, with the rest retrieved from reference TRBV9 and TRBJ2-5, is DSGVTQTPKHLITATGQRVTLRCSPRSGDLSVYWYQQSLDQGLQFLIQYYNGEERAKGNILERFSAQQFPDLHSELNLSSLELGDSALYFCASSVEGLAGSGAQYFGPGTRLLVL.

This clonotype was seen at least ten times. CDR3 amino acids: CSVRSGGYGYTF. The CDR3 DNA sequence: TGCAGCGTTCGATCGGGTGGCTATGGCTACACCTTC. The chain links TRBV29-1 to TRBJ1-2; D gene uncertain. From germline, CDR1 is SQVTM and CDR2 ANQGSEA. This CDR3 is 12 amino acids long. Trimming pared 5 bases from V and 4 bases from J, leaving 11 bases between.

The chain couples TRBV29-1 to TRBJ1-2, with TRBD1 as a possible D gene (5 bases). The germline V gene has CDR1 SQVTM and CDR2 ANQGSEA. This CDR3 has 13 amino acids. V gave up 2 bases and J gave up 1 base, with 8 bases separating them. CDR3 sequence (DNA): TGCAGCGTTGAACTGGACAATAACTATGGCTACACCTTC. Translated, it gives CSVELDNNYGYTF.

The V call is TRBV20-1, the J call TRBJ1-6; 9 nucleotides align to TRBD1. This CDR3 is built from 17 residues. Per the germline V gene, CDR1 is DFQATT and CDR2 is SNEGSKA (reference sequence). Unmatched junction bases numbered 12, after V lost 0 bases and J lost 9 bases. This CDR3 is CSARDPGQGNEGSPLHF. For the CDR3, the DNA is TGCAGTGCTAGAGACCCGGGACAGGGAAACGAAGGTTCACCCCTCCACTTT.

This clonotype was detected many times. This chain links TRBV12-3 or TRBV12-4 with TRBJ2-6; either TRBD1 or TRBD2 may fit D (6 bases each). This CDR3 contains 12 residues. V lost 6 bases to trimming and J lost 11 bases, with 11 bases between them. CDR3 bases: TGTGCCAGCAGCCAAAGGGGGGACGTCCTGACTTTC. Translated, it gives CASSQRGDVLTF.

A remark on this clonotype: One end of the junction does not line up with germline, which may come from a read error. This chain uses TRBV5-1 with TRBJ1-1; no clear D. The V gene's germline CDR1 is SGHRS and CDR2 YFSETQ. CDR3 length: 13 amino acids. The CDR3: CASSFHINTEAFF. The CDR3 DNA is TGTGCCAGCAGCTTCCACATCAACACTGAAGCTTTCTTT.

Concerning this clonotype: A much more abundant neighbour one base away suggests this may be a read error. The chain links TRBV7-6 to TRBJ1-5; 7 bases match TRBD1. The CDR3 contains 14 residues. J gave up 4 bases and V 6 bases, and 6 bases lay outside the gene matches. Germline CDR1 and CDR2: SGHVS and FNYEAQ. The CDR3, as DNA: TGTGCCAGCAGTGAGGGGGCCTCTAATCAGCCCCAGCATTTT. Protein sequence: CASSEGASNQPQHF.

This clonotype was detected many times. J is TRBJ1-2 and V is TRBV11-2, with 7 nucleotides matching TRBD1. Per germline, CDR1 SGHAT and CDR2 FQNNGV. The CDR3 consists of 15 residues. The V segment lost 5 bases and the J segment 4 bases; nucleotides outside the gene matches: 10. The CDR3 spells CASSPTPTGTYGYTF. The CDR3 DNA sequence: TGTGCCAGCAGCCCGACCCCGACAGGGACCTATGGCTACACCTTC.

About this clonotype: A much larger clonotype is one base distant, so this may be a read error. This chain connects TRBV20-1 to TRBJ2-5, with D possibly being TRBD1 or TRBD2 (5 bases each). The germline CDR1 and CDR2 sequences are DFQATT and SNEGSKA (reference sequence). The CDR3 is 13 amino acids. The V end lost 5 bases, the J end lost 5 bases, and 15 bases lay between the germline ends. The CDR3 DNA follows: TGCAGTGCTTCGGACACGAGGGTTGAGACCCAGTACTTC. It encodes CSASDTRVETQYF.

This clonotype was found a few times. The rearrangement uses TRBV19 and TRBJ1-1; D remains ambiguous. The V end lost 8 bases, the J end lost 1 base, and 8 bases lay between the germline ends. The germline V gene encodes CDR1 LNHDA and CDR2 SQIVND (reference sequence). The CDR3 runs 12 residues. The CDR3 is CASLRGNTEAFF. CDR3 nucleotides: TGTGCCAGTTTACGGGGGAACACTGAAGCTTTCTTT.

The chain joins TRBV7-9 to TRBJ1-1; D unclear. Trimming cost V 1 base and J 4 bases, with 10 bases left between them. The CDR3 consists of 14 residues. Germline lookup yields CDR1 SEHNR and CDR2 FQNEAQ (reference sequence). CDR3 sequence: CASSLVGPATEAFF. CDR3 DNA sequence: TGTGCCAGCAGCTTAGTCGGGCCGGCCACTGAAGCTTTCTTT.

The chain recombines TRBV25-1 with TRBJ1-1; possibly TRBD1 for D (5 bases). V was shortened by 6 bases and J by 6 bases, with 11 bases between the two germline ends. This CDR3 spans 12 amino acids. Germline V gene data show CDR1 as MGHDK and CDR2 as SYGVNS. CDR3 residues: CASSEGVAEAFF. DNA of the CDR3: TGTGCCAGCAGCGAAGGGGTGGCTGAAGCTTTCTTT.

This chain connects TRBV29-1 to TRBJ1-2, with TRBD1 as a possible D gene (5 bases). The CDR3 sequence is 12 residues long. From germline, CDR1 is SQVTM and CDR2 ANQGSEA. With 4 bases removed from V and 8 bases from J, the gap between germline ends came to 14 bases. CDR3 coding DNA: TGCAGCGTTGGACTAGCGGGACGCGGCTACACCTTC. The encoded protein is CSVGLAGRGYTF.

V is TRBV5-1 and J is TRBJ1-3, with D perhaps TRBD1 (5 bases). This CDR3 has 14 residues. Per germline, CDR1 SGHRS and CDR2 YFSETQ. Trimming cost V 3 bases and J 0 bases, with 7 bases left between them. The CDR3 protein is CASSWGDSGNTIYF. The CDR3 bases are TGCGCCAGCAGCTGGGGGGACTCTGGAAACACCATATATTTT.

This clonotype was observed once. The chain has TRBV29-1 and TRBJ1-1, with D perhaps matching TRBD1 (6 bases). The CDR3 runs 10 residues. Germline assignment: CDR1 SQVTM and CDR2 ANQGSEA. V was trimmed by 8 bases and J by 7 bases, leaving 11 bases between them. In DNA form, the CDR3 reads TGCAGCAGCCAGGGGAATGAAGCTTTCTTT. Translated, it gives CSSQGNEAFF.

This chain uses TRBV12-3 or TRBV12-4 with TRBJ1-1; 9 bases agree with TRBD1. The CDR3 runs to 14 residues. V gave up 7 bases and J gave up 8 bases; unmatched junction bases: 11. The CDR3 DNA reads as TGTGCCAGCACCGTACAGGGGGCCACCAGAGAAGCTTTCTTT. As protein: CASTVQGATREAFF.

This clonotype is a singleton in its sample. The CDR3 does not end in the conserved phenylalanine or tryptophan, so this is likely a read error. It is unclear where the CDR3 begins or ends on the DNA, so no DNA is shown, and the CDR3 is as TCRdb lists it. The chain has TRBV5-4 and TRBJ1-4; no check of the table's D call, TRBD1, against the DNA was made. The CDR3 has 8 residues if both end residues are counted. In germline, CDR1 is SGHNT, CDR2 YYREEE (reference sequence). CDR3 residues: CASSREFY.

As regards this clonotype: The junction does not match germline at one end; this may be a read error. The chain employs TRBV7-9 and TRBJ1-1; D ambiguous. Germline values: CDR1 SEHNR, CDR2 FQNEAQ (reference sequence). This CDR3 is built from 17 residues. CDR3 in DNA: TGCGCCAGCAGCCAAGAGGCGGGTGAGGGCTTTAACACTGAAGCTTTCTTT. This codes for CASSQEAGEGFNTEAFF.

This chain joins TRBV7-9 and TRBJ2-7; D might be TRBD2 (6 bases). The CDR3 covers 14 residues. Trimming cost V 5 bases and J 6 bases, with 17 bases left between them. Looked up from germline, CDR1 is SEHNR and CDR2 is FQNEAQ (reference sequence). The DNA for the CDR3 is TGTGCCAGCAGCCTGACACGGAGGGGCGGCGAGCAGTACTTC. It is translated as CASSLTRRGGEQYF.

In regard to this clonotype: With a much larger clone just one base away, this may be a read error. V is TRBV2 and J is TRBJ1-1, with unresolved D. CDR1 and CDR2 from the germline V gene are SNHLY and FYNNEI. Trimming stripped 1 base from V and 3 bases from J, with 18 bases between. CDR3 length: 17 residues. The CDR3 reads CASSEVAGTIDDTEAFF. CDR3 coding DNA: TGTGCCAGCAGTGAAGTGGCAGGTACAATCGATGACACTGAAGCTTTCTTT.

This clonotype was found a few times. J is TRBJ1-4 and V is TRBV20-1; no clear D gene. This CDR3 spans 13 amino acids. Germline-derived CDR1 and CDR2 are DFQATT and SNEGSKA (reference sequence). Trimming left V 5 bases short and J 3 bases short, with 10 bases between. The CDR3 region is CSASREPNEKLFF. For the CDR3, the DNA is TGCAGTGCTTCCCGGGAACCTAATGAAAAACTGTTTTTT.